This TCR beta chain is from a study of blood T cell repertoires in COVID-19. The overall study: Acute and convalescent COVID-19 samples came from the United States, Italy and Spain. PBMCs, B-cell-depleted T cells, or T cells were the source of the cDNA or gDNA that made up the material.

In the original processing: Estimated nucleated cell counts came from reference gene primer amplification. Clones were read by immunoSEQ multiplex PCR, and TCRdb kept only the in-frame ones, dropping some. The DNA was the basis for D and trimming; V, J and clone size are from that table. The table lists a few hundred thousand clones, around 92% of them singletons. The CDR3 extends over 13 amino acids. Looked up from germline, CDR1 is SGHTA and CDR2 is FQGTGA. V trimming: 3 bases; J trimming: 10 bases; junction bases outside the gene matches: 2. The chain links TRBV7-3 to TRBJ2-1, with 11 bases identical to TRBD2. The clonotype comes from a man aged 18 to 29 who had recovered from COVID-19. The source material was peripheral blood. The chain's CDR3 is CASSLTSGAEQFF. The CDR3 region has the DNA TGTGCCAGCAGCTTGACTAGCGGGGCGGAGCAGTTCTTC.